This T cell receptor (beta chain) comes out of a study of patients and donors after allogeneic stem cell transplantation. With V trimmed by 0 bases and J by 2 bases, 12 bases remained unmatched. The CDR3 runs to 18 residues. From germline, CDR1 is SGDLS and CDR2 YYNGEE. TCRdb fed the RT-PCR reads into MiXCR, producing one record per CDR3 protein. The sample has some 880,000 distinct CDR3 sequences, about 20% seen once. There are a few counts of this clonotype. The sequenced sample consisted of blood, either unsorted or a sorted T cell fraction (not recorded which). The receptor was derived from a human donor who was either an allogeneic HSCT recipient or a stem cell or donor lymphocyte infusion donor (not recorded which). It is not recorded whose cells these are; they may come from a transplant donor. The J gene is TRBJ2-3, the V gene TRBV9; TRBD2 matches at 7 bases. The CDR3 protein is CASSVEAAGTSLTDTQYF. CDR3 bases: TGTGCCAGCAGCGTAGAGGCAGCGGGGACCTCCCTCACAGATACGCAGTATTTT. Drawing the rest from reference TRBV9 and TRBJ2-3, the complete variable domain is DSGVTQTPKHLITATGQRVTLRCSPRSGDLSVYWYQQSLDQGLQFLIQYYNGEERAKGNILERFSAQQFPDLHSELNLSSLELGDSALYFCASSVEAAGTSLTDTQYFGPGTRLTVL.